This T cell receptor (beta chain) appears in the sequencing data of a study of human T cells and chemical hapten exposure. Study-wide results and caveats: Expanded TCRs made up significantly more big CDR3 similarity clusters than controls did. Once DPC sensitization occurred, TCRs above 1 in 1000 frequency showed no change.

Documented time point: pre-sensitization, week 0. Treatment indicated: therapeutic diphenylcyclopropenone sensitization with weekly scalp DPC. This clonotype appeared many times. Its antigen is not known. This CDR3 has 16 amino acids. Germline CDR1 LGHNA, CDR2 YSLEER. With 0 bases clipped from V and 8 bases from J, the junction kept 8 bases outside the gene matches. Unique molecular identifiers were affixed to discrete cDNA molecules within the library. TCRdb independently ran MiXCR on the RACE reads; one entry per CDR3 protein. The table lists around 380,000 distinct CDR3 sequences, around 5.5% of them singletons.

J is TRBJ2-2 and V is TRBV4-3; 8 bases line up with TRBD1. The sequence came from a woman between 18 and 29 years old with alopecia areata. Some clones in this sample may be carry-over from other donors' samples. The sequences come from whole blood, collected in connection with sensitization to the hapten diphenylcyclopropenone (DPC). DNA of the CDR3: TGCGCCAGCAGCCAAGATCGCCAGGGGGCAAGGGGGGAGCTGTTTTTT. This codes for CASSQDRQGARGELFF.